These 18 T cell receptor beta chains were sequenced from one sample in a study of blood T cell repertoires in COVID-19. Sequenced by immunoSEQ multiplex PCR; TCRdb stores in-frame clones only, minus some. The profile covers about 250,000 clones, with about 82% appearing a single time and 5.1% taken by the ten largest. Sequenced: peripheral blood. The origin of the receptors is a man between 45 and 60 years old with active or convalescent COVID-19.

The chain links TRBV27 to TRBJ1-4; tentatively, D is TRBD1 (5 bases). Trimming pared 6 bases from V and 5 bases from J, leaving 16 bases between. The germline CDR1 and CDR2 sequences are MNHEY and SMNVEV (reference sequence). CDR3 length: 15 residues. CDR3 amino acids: CASSRRGGGNEKLFF. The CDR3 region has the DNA TGTGCCAGCAGCCGTCGAGGCGGGGGGAATGAAAAACTGTTTTTT.

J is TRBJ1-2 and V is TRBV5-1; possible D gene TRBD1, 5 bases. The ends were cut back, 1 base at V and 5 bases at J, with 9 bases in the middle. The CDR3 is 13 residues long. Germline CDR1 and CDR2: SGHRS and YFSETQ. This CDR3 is CASSLLGDYGYTF. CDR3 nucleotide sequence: TGCGCCAGCAGCTTGCTAGGGGATTATGGCTACACCTTC.

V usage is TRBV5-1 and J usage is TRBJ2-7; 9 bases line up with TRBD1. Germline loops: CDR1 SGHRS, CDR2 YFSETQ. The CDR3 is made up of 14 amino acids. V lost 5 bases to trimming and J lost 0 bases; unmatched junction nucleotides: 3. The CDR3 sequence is CASRVTGGSYEQYF. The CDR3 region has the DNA TGCGCCAGCAGAGTGACAGGGGGCTCCTACGAGCAGTACTTC.

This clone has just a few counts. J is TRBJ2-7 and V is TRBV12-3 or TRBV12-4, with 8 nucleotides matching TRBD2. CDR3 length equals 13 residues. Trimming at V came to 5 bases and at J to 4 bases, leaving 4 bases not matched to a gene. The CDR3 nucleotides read TGTGCCAGCAGTATAACTAGCGGATACGAGCAGTACTTC. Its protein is CASSITSGYEQYF.

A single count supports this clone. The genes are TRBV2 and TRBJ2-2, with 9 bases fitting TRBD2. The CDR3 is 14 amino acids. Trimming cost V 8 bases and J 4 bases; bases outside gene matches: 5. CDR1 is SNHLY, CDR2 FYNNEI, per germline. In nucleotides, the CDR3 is TGTGCCAGCTATAGCGGGGGCGGCACCGGGGAGCTGTTTTTT. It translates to CASYSGGGTGELFF.

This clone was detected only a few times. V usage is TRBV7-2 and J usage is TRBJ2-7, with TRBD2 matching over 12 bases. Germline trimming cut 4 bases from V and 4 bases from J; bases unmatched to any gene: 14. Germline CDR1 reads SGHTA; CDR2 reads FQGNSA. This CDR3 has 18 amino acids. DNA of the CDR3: TGTGCCAGCAGCTCCCCAGCTAGCGGGAGGGACGACTGGTACGAGCAGTACTTC. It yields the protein CASSSPASGRDDWYEQYF.

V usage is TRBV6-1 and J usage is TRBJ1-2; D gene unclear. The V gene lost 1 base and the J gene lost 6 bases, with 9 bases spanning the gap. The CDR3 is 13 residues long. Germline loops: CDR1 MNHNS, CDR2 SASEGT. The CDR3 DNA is TGTGCCAGCAGTGAAGGTAACTCGGATGGCTACACCTTC. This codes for CASSEGNSDGYTF.

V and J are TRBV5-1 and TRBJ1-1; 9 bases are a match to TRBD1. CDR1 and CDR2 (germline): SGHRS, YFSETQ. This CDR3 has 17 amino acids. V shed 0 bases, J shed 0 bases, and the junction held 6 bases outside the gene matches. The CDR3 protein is CASSLGNRGQMNTEAFF. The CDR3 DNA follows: TGCGCCAGCAGCTTGGGAAACAGGGGGCAGATGAACACTGAAGCTTTCTTT.

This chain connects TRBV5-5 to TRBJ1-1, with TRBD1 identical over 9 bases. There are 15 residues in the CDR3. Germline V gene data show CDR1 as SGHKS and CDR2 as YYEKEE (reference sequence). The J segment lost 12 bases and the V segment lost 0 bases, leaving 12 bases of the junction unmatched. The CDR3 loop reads CASSLVAPGQGSTFF. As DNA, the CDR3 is TGTGCCAGCAGCTTGGTAGCACCGGGACAGGGTAGTACTTTCTTT. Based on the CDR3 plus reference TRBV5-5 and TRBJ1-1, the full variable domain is DAGVTQSPTHLIKTRGQQVTLRCSPISGHKSVSWYQQVLGQGPQFIFQYYEKEERGRGNFPDRFSARQFPNYSSELNVNALLLGDSALYLCASSLVAPGQGSTFFGQGTRLTVV.

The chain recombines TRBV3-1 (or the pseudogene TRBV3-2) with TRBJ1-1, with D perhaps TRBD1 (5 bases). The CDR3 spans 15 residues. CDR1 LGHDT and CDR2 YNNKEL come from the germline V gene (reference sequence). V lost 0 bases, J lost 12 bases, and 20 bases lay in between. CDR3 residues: CASSQEAGLRGVTFF. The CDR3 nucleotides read TGTGCCAGCAGCCAAGAGGCGGGACTGAGGGGTGTGACTTTCTTT.

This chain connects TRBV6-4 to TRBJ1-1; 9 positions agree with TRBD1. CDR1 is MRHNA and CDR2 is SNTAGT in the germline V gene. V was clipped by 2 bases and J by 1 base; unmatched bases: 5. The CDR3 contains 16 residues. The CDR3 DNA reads TGTGCCAGCAGTGACAGGGGACAGGGAACGAACACTGAAGCTTTCTTT. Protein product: CASSDRGQGTNTEAFF.

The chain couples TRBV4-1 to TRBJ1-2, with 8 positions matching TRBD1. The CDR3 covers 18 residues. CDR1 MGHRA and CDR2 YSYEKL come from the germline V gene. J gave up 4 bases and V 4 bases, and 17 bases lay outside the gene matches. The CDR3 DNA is TGCGCCAGCAGCCTCGCCCCGACAGGGGACATTATGGGCTATGGCTACACCTTC. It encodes CASSLAPTGDIMGYGYTF.

As DNA, the CDR3 is TGTGCCAGCAGCCCGTCCGACAGTTATGGCTACACCTTC. This gives the protein CASSPSDSYGYTF. The rearrangement joins TRBV7-2 to TRBJ1-2; D might be TRBD1 (5 bases). V was cut by 5 bases and J by 5 bases, with 12 bases left in between. This CDR3 is 13 amino acids long. From germline, CDR1 is SGHTA and CDR2 FQGNSA.

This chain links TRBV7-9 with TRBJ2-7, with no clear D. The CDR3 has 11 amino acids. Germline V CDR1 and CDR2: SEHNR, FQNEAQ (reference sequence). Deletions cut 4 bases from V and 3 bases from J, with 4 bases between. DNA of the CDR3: TGTGCCAGCAGCTCCTACTACGAGCAGTACTTC. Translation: CASSSYYEQYF.

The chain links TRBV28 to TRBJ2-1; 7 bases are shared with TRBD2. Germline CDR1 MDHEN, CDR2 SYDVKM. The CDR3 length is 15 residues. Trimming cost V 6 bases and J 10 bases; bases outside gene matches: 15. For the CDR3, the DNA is TGTGCCAGCAGGGGTGATCAAGGACTAGACGGCGAGCAGTTCTTC. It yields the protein CASRGDQGLDGEQFF.

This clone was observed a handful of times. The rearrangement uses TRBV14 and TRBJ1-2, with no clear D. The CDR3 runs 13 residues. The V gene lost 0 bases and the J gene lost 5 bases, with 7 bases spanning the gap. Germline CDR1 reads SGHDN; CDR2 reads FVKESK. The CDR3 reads CASSQERHYGYTF. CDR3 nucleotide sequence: TGTGCCAGCAGCCAAGAGAGACATTATGGCTACACCTTC.

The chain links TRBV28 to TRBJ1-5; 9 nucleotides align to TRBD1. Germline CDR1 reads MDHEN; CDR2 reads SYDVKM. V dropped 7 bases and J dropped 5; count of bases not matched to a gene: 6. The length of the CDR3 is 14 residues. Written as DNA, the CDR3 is TGTGCCAGCAATACCGGGACAGGGTATCAGCCCCAGCATTTT. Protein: CASNTGTGYQPQHF.

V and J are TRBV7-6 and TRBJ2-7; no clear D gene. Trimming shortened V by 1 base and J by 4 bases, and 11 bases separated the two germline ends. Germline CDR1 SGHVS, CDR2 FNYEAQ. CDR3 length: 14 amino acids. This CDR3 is CASSLVGSEYEQYF. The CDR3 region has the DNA TGTGCCAGCAGCTTAGTTGGCAGCGAGTACGAGCAGTACTTC.